The 10 T cell receptor beta chains below all came from one sample that was sequenced in a study of blood T cell repertoires in COVID-19. The method was immunoSEQ multiplex PCR; TCRdb's version includes in-frame clones alone and lacks a portion of them. Of 80,000 or so clones in the sample, roughly 80% were seen once. The source material was peripheral blood. These receptors all stem from a woman of 80 years or more with acute or convalescent COVID-19.

The genes are TRBV2 and TRBJ2-2; 8 bases are shared with TRBD1. Germline V gives CDR1 SNHLY, CDR2 FYNNEI. V was pared by 7 bases and J by 1 base, with 8 bases of the junction left unmatched. The CDR3 contains 16 residues. As DNA, the CDR3 is TGTGCCAGCAAACAAACCGGGACAGGGAACACCGGGGAGCTGTTTTTT. Translation gives CASKQTGTGNTGELFF. The variable domain in full, completed from reference TRBV2 and TRBJ2-2, reads EPEVTQTPSHQVTQMGQEVILRCVPISNHLYFYWYRQILGQKVEFLVSFYNNEISEKSEIFDDQFSVERPDGSNFTLKIRSTKLEDSAMYFCASKQTGTGNTGELFFGEGSRLTVL.

This clone was detected a few times. This chain links TRBV14 with TRBJ2-2; the D is unclear. The CDR3 extends over 13 amino acids. CDR1 and CDR2 from the germline V gene are SGHDN and FVKESK. The V gene lost 2 bases and the J gene lost 2 bases, with 3 bases spanning the gap. In nucleotides, the CDR3 is TGTGCCAGCAGCCAACTAAACACCGGGGAGCTGTTTTTT. Its translation: CASSQLNTGELFF.

Turning to this clone: Compared with germline, one end of the junction differs, possibly owing to a read error. The chain uses TRBV11-2 and TRBJ1-2; D may be TRBD1 (5 bases). Germline CDR1 is SGHAT and CDR2 is FQNNGV. CDR3 length equals 16 residues. The CDR3 loop reads CASSLDPGGINYGYTF. CDR3 bases: TGTGCCAGCAGCCTAGACCCCGGGGGGATTAACTATGGCTACACCTTC.

This chain links TRBV2 with TRBJ2-7, with 9 bases aligning to TRBD1. CDR1 SNHLY and CDR2 FYNNEI come from the germline V gene. This CDR3 has 14 residues. V shed 4 bases and J 5 bases; nucleotides not matched to a gene: 6. CDR3 coding DNA: TGTGCCAGCAGTGCGGGGACAGGGAAGCACGAGCAGTACTTC. As protein: CASSAGTGKHEQYF.

The chain is built from TRBV18 and TRBJ2-7; D possibly corresponds to TRBD2 (6 bases). The ends were cut back, 6 bases at V and 3 bases at J, with 15 bases in the middle. Germline CDR1 KGHSH, CDR2 LQKENI. The CDR3 sequence is 14 residues long. CDR3 coding DNA: TGTGCCAGCTCCCCGGGGGTCACCGGCTACGAGCAGTACTTC. It is translated as CASSPGVTGYEQYF.

The V call is TRBV2, the J call TRBJ2-7; tentative D call: TRBD2 (5 bases). Per the germline V gene, CDR1 is SNHLY and CDR2 is FYNNEI. Trimming took 6 bases from V and 0 from J, leaving 6 bases between them. The CDR3 length is 12 residues. The CDR3 DNA is TGTGCCAGCAGGGGGAGCTCCTACGAGCAGTACTTC. Encoded protein: CASRGSSYEQYF.

The chain carries TRBV9 and TRBJ2-7; D might be TRBD2 (7 bases). The CDR3 spans 15 residues. Trimming removed 0 bases from V and 2 bases from J, with 12 bases in between. CDR1 and CDR2 from the germline V gene are SGDLS and YYNGEE. In DNA, the CDR3 is TGTGCCAGCAGCGTAGGAGGGGGGGCGACCTACGAGCAGTACTTC. Its protein product is CASSVGGGATYEQYF.

This chain joins TRBV9 and TRBJ2-5; 8 bases are a match to TRBD1. Germline values: CDR1 SGDLS, CDR2 YYNGEE. CDR3 size: 18 residues. Trimming cost V 0 bases and J 2 bases; bases outside gene matches: 12. The CDR3 DNA sequence: TGTGCCAGCAGCGTAGCAGGGGGAGGAGGACAGGGTCAAGAGACCCAGTACTTC. Encoded protein: CASSVAGGGGQGQETQYF.

The chain uses TRBV2 and TRBJ2-1; TRBD2 aligns across 13 bases. V lost 6 bases and J lost 8; bases outside the gene matches: 7. The length of the CDR3 is 15 residues. Germline V gene sequence: CDR1 SNHLY, CDR2 FYNNEI. CDR3 amino acids: CASRAGTSGVDEQFF. In nucleotides, the CDR3 is TGTGCCAGCAGGGCCGGGACTAGCGGGGTAGATGAGCAGTTCTTC.

The chain has TRBV10-3 and TRBJ1-1; D remains unclear. The CDR3 covers 15 residues. V was cut by 0 bases and J by 3 bases, with 11 bases left in between. The germline V gene has CDR1 ENHRY and CDR2 SYGVKD. CDR3 protein: CAISESRVLYTEAFF. CDR3 nucleotides: TGTGCCATCAGTGAGTCGAGGGTATTATACACTGAAGCTTTCTTT.